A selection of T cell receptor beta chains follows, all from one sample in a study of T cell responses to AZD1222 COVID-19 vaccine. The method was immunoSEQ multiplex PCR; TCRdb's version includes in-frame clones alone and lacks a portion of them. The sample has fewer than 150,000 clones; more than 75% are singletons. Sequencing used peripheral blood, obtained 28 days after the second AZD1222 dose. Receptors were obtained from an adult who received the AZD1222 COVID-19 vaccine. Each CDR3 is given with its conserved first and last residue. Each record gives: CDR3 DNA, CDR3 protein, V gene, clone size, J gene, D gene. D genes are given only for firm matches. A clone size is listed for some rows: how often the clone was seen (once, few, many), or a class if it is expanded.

DNA: TGTGCCAGCAGCCAAGACGGTGGGCAAGAGACCCAGTACTTC
CDR3: CASSQDGGQETQYF
V: TRBV3-1/TRBV3-2
size: NA
J: TRBJ2-5
D: NA

DNA: TGTGCCAGCAGCACCGGGGGGGCCGGAGAAAAACTGTTTTTT
CDR3: CASSTGGAGEKLFF
V: TRBV7-2
size: few
J: TRBJ1-4
D: NA

DNA: TGTGCCAGCAGTTCGGCTAGCGATACGCAGTATTTT
CDR3: CASSSASDTQYF
V: TRBV6-2/TRBV6-3
size: NA
J: TRBJ2-3
D: NA

DNA: TGTGCCAGCAGCAAAGGGATGGGCTATGGCTACACCTTC
CDR3: CASSKGMGYGYTF
V: TRBV7-2
size: NA
J: TRBJ1-2
D: NA

DNA: TGTGCCAGCAGCGTAGTAAGCGGGGGGGCCCGAGGGGATACGCAGTATTTT
CDR3: CASSVVSGGARGDTQYF
V: TRBV9
size: NA
J: TRBJ2-3
D: TRBD2

DNA: TGTGCCAGTAGCAGTTACAGGGGGCCTGACAATGAGCAGTTCTTC
CDR3: CASSSYRGPDNEQFF
V: TRBV19
size: NA
J: TRBJ2-1
D: TRBD1

DNA: TGTGCCAGCAGCTTAGCGGGACAGGCTCAAGAGACCCAGTACTTC
CDR3: CASSLAGQAQETQYF
V: TRBV7-6
size: NA
J: TRBJ2-5
D: TRBD1

DNA: TGCGCCAGCAGCCCCTGGATCTCCCAAGAGACCCAGTACTTC
CDR3: CASSPWISQETQYF
V: TRBV4-1
size: NA
J: TRBJ2-5
D: NA

DNA: TGTGCCAGCAGTATGGGGCTTAGGGTCGCCACAGATACGCAGTATTTT
CDR3: CASSMGLRVATDTQYF
V: TRBV6-2/TRBV6-3
size: NA
J: TRBJ2-3
D: NA

DNA: TGTGCCAGCAGCCCAGCCCGGTCCAATACGCAGTATTTT
CDR3: CASSPARSNTQYF
V: TRBV7-3
size: NA
J: TRBJ2-3
D: NA

DNA: TGCGCCAGCAGCCAAGACCGTCTAGTCGATGAAAAACTGTTTTTT
CDR3: CASSQDRLVDEKLFF
V: TRBV4-1
size: NA
J: TRBJ1-4
D: NA

DNA: TGTGCCAGCAGCGGAAGTATGGATTCACCCCTCCACTTT
CDR3: CASSGSMDSPLHF
V: TRBV9
size: NA
J: TRBJ1-6
D: NA

DNA: TGTGCCAGCAGCTCCCCTTACACCGGGGAGCTGTTTTTT
CDR3: CASSSPYTGELFF
V: TRBV11-2
size: NA
J: TRBJ2-2
D: NA

DNA: TGTGCCAGCGGAGTCCTCCCTCGGACTAATGAAAAACTGTTTTTT
CDR3: CASGVLPRTNEKLFF
V: TRBV7-2
size: NA
J: TRBJ1-4
D: NA

DNA: TGCGCCAGCAGCGGGATAGCGGGAGGGGCAGATACGCAGTATTTT
CDR3: CASSGIAGGADTQYF
V: TRBV5-1
size: NA
J: TRBJ2-3
D: TRBD2

DNA: TGTGCCAGCAGTCCAACCCGGACAGGGAACACTGAAGCTTTCTTT
CDR3: CASSPTRTGNTEAFF
V: TRBV27
size: NA
J: TRBJ1-1
D: TRBD1

DNA: TGTGCCATCAGTGAGCTAACTAGCGGAAGCTACGAGCAGTACTTC
CDR3: CAISELTSGSYEQYF
V: TRBV10-3
size: NA
J: TRBJ2-7
D: TRBD2

DNA: TGTGCCAGCAGCCCAAAGACAGGTTCTATCGGCTACACCTTC
CDR3: CASSPKTGSIGYTF
V: TRBV7-3
size: NA
J: TRBJ1-2
D: NA

DNA: TGTGCCAGCAGTTTAGGGGACAGGGGCCCTTCACCCCTCCACTTT
CDR3: CASSLGDRGPSPLHF
V: TRBV28
size: NA
J: TRBJ1-6
D: TRBD1

DNA: TGTGCCAGCAGCCAGGTAATGGCATCCCAGGGCTACGAGCAGTACTTC
CDR3: CASSQVMASQGYEQYF
V: TRBV3-1/TRBV3-2
size: NA
J: TRBJ2-7
D: NA

DNA: TGTGCCAGCAGCTCAATAGCGGGGGGCCAAGAGACCCAGTACTTC
CDR3: CASSSIAGGQETQYF
V: TRBV9
size: NA
J: TRBJ2-5
D: TRBD2

DNA: TGTGCCTCCTCCGGCGGGGAGCTGTTTTTT
CDR3: CASSGGELFF
V: TRBV12-3/TRBV12-4
size: NA
J: TRBJ2-2
D: NA

DNA: TGTGCCACCAGCAGAGATCAGGGCAGCCAAGAGACCCAGTACTTC
CDR3: CATSRDQGSQETQYF
V: TRBV15
size: once
J: TRBJ2-5
D: NA

DNA: TGTGCCACCAGTGGTAGGGAAAACACTGAAGCTTTCTTT
CDR3: CATSGRENTEAFF
V: TRBV15
size: NA
J: TRBJ1-1
D: NA

DNA: TGTGCCAGTGCCGGGACAGTCAATCAGCCCCAGCATTTT
CDR3: CASAGTVNQPQHF
V: TRBV19
size: NA
J: TRBJ1-5
D: TRBD1

DNA: TGTGCCATCAGCATGAGCGGGGGGGCCGGAGATGAGCAGTTCTTC
CDR3: CAISMSGGAGDEQFF
V: TRBV10-3
size: NA
J: TRBJ2-1
D: TRBD2

DNA: TGCAGTGCTAGTCCCCCGAGGGGGGGCAGGAGCTATGGCTACACCTTC
CDR3: CSASPPRGGRSYGYTF
V: TRBV20-1
size: NA
J: TRBJ1-2
D: NA

DNA: TGTGCCAGCAGCTTAAGGGTGACCGGGGAGCTGTTTTTT
CDR3: CASSLRVTGELFF
V: TRBV7-9
size: NA
J: TRBJ2-2
D: NA

DNA: TGTGCCAGTAGTATACAGGGGGCGAGGGAAAAACTGTTTTTT
CDR3: CASSIQGAREKLFF
V: TRBV19
size: NA
J: TRBJ1-4
D: TRBD1

DNA: TGTGCCAGCATGGGGAGCAATCAGCCCCAGCATTTT
CDR3: CASMGSNQPQHF
V: TRBV11-3
size: NA
J: TRBJ1-5
D: NA

DNA: TGTGCCAGCAGCTCCGGGAGGAAGGATCAGCCCCAGCATTTT
CDR3: CASSSGRKDQPQHF
V: TRBV28
size: NA
J: TRBJ1-5
D: NA

DNA: TGTGCCAGCAGTCAGAAACCGCATAGGTCCTACGAGCAGTACTTC
CDR3: CASSQKPHRSYEQYF
V: TRBV27
size: NA
J: TRBJ2-7
D: NA

DNA: TGTGCCAGCAGCTCTCGAGGAAAGTGGAGCTCCTACGAGCAGTACTTC
CDR3: CASSSRGKWSSYEQYF
V: TRBV27
size: NA
J: TRBJ2-7
D: NA

DNA: TGTGCCAGCAGCGGTGACAGGGAACAGCCCCAGCATTTT
CDR3: CASSGDREQPQHF
V: TRBV3-1/TRBV3-2
size: NA
J: TRBJ1-5
D: TRBD1

DNA: TGTGCCAGCAGTCGGGACACCCAAGCAATTGGGCAGTTCTTC
CDR3: CASSRDTQAIGQFF
V: TRBV6-5
size: NA
J: TRBJ2-1
D: NA

DNA: TGCAGCGTACAGGGGGCGGTGGACAATGAGCAGTTCTTC
CDR3: CSVQGAVDNEQFF
V: TRBV29-1
size: NA
J: TRBJ2-1
D: TRBD1

DNA: TGTGCCAGCAGCTTCAGGTATAACAGGGAGGGGAATCAGCCCCAGCATTTT
CDR3: CASSFRYNREGNQPQHF
V: TRBV5-5
size: once
J: TRBJ1-5
D: NA

DNA: TGTGCCAGCATCAGGGGGCGTAGTGAAGCTTTCTTT
CDR3: CASIRGRSEAFF
V: TRBV2
size: NA
J: TRBJ1-1
D: TRBD1

DNA: TGTGCCTGGGAGAACAGGGGGCCTGAAGCTTTCTTT
CDR3: CAWENRGPEAFF
V: TRBV30
size: NA
J: TRBJ1-1
D: TRBD1

DNA: TGTGCCAGCAGTAGGGGGGGCGCGACAGATACGCAGTATTTT
CDR3: CASSRGGATDTQYF
V: TRBV28
size: NA
J: TRBJ2-3
D: NA

DNA: TGTGCCAGCAGTCTGGACACCGGGACACAGTTTTTT
CDR3: CASSLDTGTQFF
V: TRBV2
size: once
J: TRBJ1-4
D: NA

DNA: TGTGCCAGCAGCTCCAGGGGCTCAAACACTGAAGCTTTCTTT
CDR3: CASSSRGSNTEAFF
V: TRBV5-6
size: NA
J: TRBJ1-1
D: NA

DNA: TGTGCCAGCAGTGTGAGCCTCGGGGACACTGAAGCTTTCTTT
CDR3: CASSVSLGDTEAFF
V: TRBV2
size: NA
J: TRBJ1-1
D: NA

DNA: TGTGCCAGCAGTTATTCGAAGGGTTACTCACCCCTCCACTTT
CDR3: CASSYSKGYSPLHF
V: TRBV6-2/TRBV6-3
size: NA
J: TRBJ1-6
D: NA

DNA: TGTGCCAGCAGTTCAGGGGGCGTACGCAATGAGCAGTTCTTC
CDR3: CASSSGGVRNEQFF
V: TRBV28
size: few
J: TRBJ2-1
D: TRBD1

DNA: TGTGCCAGCAGTTCGGTCCCGAAGCGTTCACCCCTCCACTTT
CDR3: CASSSVPKRSPLHF
V: TRBV6-6
size: NA
J: TRBJ1-6
D: NA

DNA: TGTGCCAGCAGCTCGGGCCCCCAACTGGGTGAGCAGTTCTTC
CDR3: CASSSGPQLGEQFF
V: TRBV5-4
size: NA
J: TRBJ2-1
D: NA

DNA: TGTGCCAGCAGCTCCCCTGGGTGGGGGGGGTTCTACGAGCAGTACTTC
CDR3: CASSSPGWGGFYEQYF
V: TRBV7-2
size: once
J: TRBJ2-7
D: TRBD2

DNA: TGCGCCAGCAGCTTGGGACAGGGTTCTGAAAAACTGTTTTTT
CDR3: CASSLGQGSEKLFF
V: TRBV5-1
size: once
J: TRBJ1-4
D: TRBD1

DNA: TGTGCCAGCAGTACTCTAGCCCCCAATCAGCCCCAGCATTTT
CDR3: CASSTLAPNQPQHF
V: TRBV27
size: NA
J: TRBJ1-5
D: NA

DNA: TGTGCCAGCAGCTTACAGGGAAGCAATCAGCCCCAGCATTTT
CDR3: CASSLQGSNQPQHF
V: TRBV5-8
size: NA
J: TRBJ1-5
D: NA